Described below is a single T cell receptor beta chain sequence and its context. Distinct nucleotide sequences in the sample also encode this CDR3. The repertoire was sequenced with immunoSEQ multiplex PCR; TCRdb's copy has only in-frame clones and lacks some. The repertoire holds approximately 300,000 clones, 86% seen once, with about 2.7% in the top ten. The CDR3 is 13 residues long. CDR1 is SGHVS and CDR2 is FQNEAQ in the germline V gene. V was shortened by 3 bases and J by 3 bases, with 8 bases between the two germline ends. The data were obtained in a study of blood T cell repertoires in COVID-19.

Source material: PBMCs or T cells enriched from blood (not recorded which). The chain links TRBV7-8 to TRBJ1-2; D perhaps matches TRBD1 (6 bases). This clonotype originated in a woman aged 18-29 years who had recovered from COVID-19. The CDR3: CASSFRGDYGYTF. The CDR3 region has the DNA TGTGCCAGCAGCTTCAGGGGCGACTATGGCTACACCTTC.